The present TCR beta chain was sequenced within a study of T cell changes during pregnancy in multiple sclerosis. Profiling relied on immunoSEQ multiplex PCR, and the TCRdb table lists in-frame clones only, not all of them. The repertoire holds some 41,000 clones, with roughly 87% as singletons. Germline loops: CDR1 SGHRS, CDR2 YFSETQ. V dropped 2 bases and J dropped 3 bases, with 8 bases sitting between them. The CDR3 length is 13 residues. The sequence was collected from a female donor with multiple sclerosis, enrolled in a pregnancy study. Sample: CD8+ T cells from peripheral blood mononuclear cells, taken in the first trimester of pregnancy. The gene calls are TRBV5-1 and TRBJ1-2; D is unresolved. DNA of the CDR3: TGCGCCAGCAGCTTTACAACCTACTATGGCTACACCTTC. This translates into CASSFTTYYGYTF.